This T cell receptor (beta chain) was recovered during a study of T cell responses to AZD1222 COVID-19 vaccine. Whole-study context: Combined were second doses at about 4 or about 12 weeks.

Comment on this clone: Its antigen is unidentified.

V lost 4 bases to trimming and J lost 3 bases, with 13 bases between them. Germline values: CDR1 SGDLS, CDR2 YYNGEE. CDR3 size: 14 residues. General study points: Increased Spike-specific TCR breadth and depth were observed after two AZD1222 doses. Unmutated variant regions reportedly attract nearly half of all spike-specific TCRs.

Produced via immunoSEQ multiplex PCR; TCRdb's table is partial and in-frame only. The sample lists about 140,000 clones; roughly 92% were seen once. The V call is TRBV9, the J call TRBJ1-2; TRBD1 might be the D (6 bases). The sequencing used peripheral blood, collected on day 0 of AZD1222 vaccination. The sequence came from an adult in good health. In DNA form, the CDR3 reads TGTGCCAGCAGCTCGAGGACAGATTACTATGGCTACACCTTC. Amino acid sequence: CASSSRTDYYGYTF. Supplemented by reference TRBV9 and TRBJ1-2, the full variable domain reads DSGVTQTPKHLITATGQRVTLRCSPRSGDLSVYWYQQSLDQGLQFLIQYYNGEERAKGNILERFSAQQFPDLHSELNLSSLELGDSALYFCASSSRTDYYGYTFGSGTRLTVV.